These 17 T cell receptor beta chains were all obtained from the same sample, sequenced in a study of blood T cell repertoires in COVID-19. Here immunoSEQ multiplex PCR was the method, and the copy in TCRdb shows in-frame clones only, minus some. The sample records 70,000 or so clones, 65% to 90% being singletons. Sequenced: peripheral blood. The source of these receptors is an elderly man with acute or convalescent COVID-19.

The rearrangement joins TRBV5-6 to TRBJ2-7; D may be TRBD1 (7 bases). Trimming removed 3 bases from V and 6 bases from J, with 16 bases in between. The germline V gene encodes CDR1 SGHDT and CDR2 YYEEEE. CDR3 length equals 14 residues. CDR3 coding DNA: TGTGCCAGCAGCTCTGGGTACAGGGGAGGCGAGCAGTACTTC. This encodes CASSSGYRGGEQYF.

The chain recombines TRBV15 with TRBJ2-1; 9 bases are shared with TRBD1. This CDR3 comprises 17 residues. The V gene's germline CDR1 is LNHNV and CDR2 YYDKDF (reference sequence). The J segment lost 4 bases and the V segment lost 5 bases, leaving 12 bases of the junction unmatched. CDR3: CATSPNPGQGIYNEQFF. CDR3 sequence (DNA): TGTGCCACCAGCCCTAACCCTGGACAGGGGATTTACAATGAGCAGTTCTTC.

This chain joins TRBV4-2 and TRBJ1-1; D gene ambiguous. This CDR3 comprises 14 residues. Trimming took 4 bases from V and 4 from J, leaving 13 bases between them. Germline V CDR1 and CDR2: LGHNA, YNFKEQ. The CDR3 region is CASSPGLFGTEAFF. Here the CDR3 DNA reads TGTGCCAGCAGCCCTGGGCTTTTCGGCACTGAAGCTTTCTTT.

V usage is TRBV30 and J usage is TRBJ2-5; the D gene is possibly TRBD1 (7 bases). This CDR3 spans 15 amino acids. Per germline, CDR1 GTSNPN and CDR2 SVGIG (reference sequence). Trimming stripped 4 bases from V and 5 bases from J, with 20 bases between. CDR3 DNA: TGTGCCTGGACGGGAGAAGGGGGCGCATACGAGACCCAGTACTTC. Amino acids: CAWTGEGGAYETQYF. Full variable domain (rest looked up from reference TRBV30 and TRBJ2-5): SQTIHQWPATLVQPVGSPLSLECTVEGTSNPNLYWYRQAAGRGLQLLFYSVGIGQISSEVPQNLSASRPQDRQFILSSKKLLLSDSGFYLCAWTGEGGAYETQYFGPGTRLLVL.

This sequence joins TRBV2 and TRBJ2-7, with D tentatively TRBD2 (6 bases). The CDR3 runs to 15 residues. Germline V gene sequence: CDR1 SNHLY, CDR2 FYNNEI. Trimming stripped 6 bases from V and 5 bases from J, with 20 bases between. CDR3 bases: TGTGCCAGCAGCGCCACCGGGACTCCCGTCCACGAGCAGTACTTC. Translation gives CASSATGTPVHEQYF. The variable domain in full, completed from reference TRBV2 and TRBJ2-7, reads EPEVTQTPSHQVTQMGQEVILRCVPISNHLYFYWYRQILGQKVEFLVSFYNNEISEKSEIFDDQFSVERPDGSNFTLKIRSTKLEDSAMYFCASSATGTPVHEQYFGPGTRLTVT.

The chain combines TRBV5-1 with TRBJ1-2, with D tentatively TRBD1 (6 bases). CDR3 size: 13 residues. The germline gives CDR1 SGHRS, CDR2 YFSETQ. The V gene lost 0 bases and the J gene lost 8 bases, with 11 bases spanning the gap. The CDR3 DNA follows: TGCGCCAGCAGCTTGGGCGGGGGCCTGGGCTACACCTTC. Protein product: CASSLGGGLGYTF. Combining the CDR3 with reference TRBV5-1 and TRBJ1-2 gives the whole variable domain KAGVTQTPRYLIKTRGQQVTLSCSPISGHRSVSWYQQTPGQGLQFLFEYFSETQRNKGNFPGRFSGRQFSNSRSEMNVSTLELGDSALYLCASSLGGGLGYTFGSGTRLTVV.

This clone turned up a few times. The V and J genes are TRBV6-5 and TRBJ1-1, with D possibly being TRBD1 (6 bases). The CDR3 consists of 15 residues. V was shortened by 5 bases and J by 1 base, with 14 bases between the two germline ends. Per germline, CDR1 MNHEY and CDR2 SVGAGI. The CDR3: CASSPRQASNTEAFF. The CDR3 coding sequence is TGTGCCAGCAGTCCGAGACAGGCTTCGAACACTGAAGCTTTCTTT.

V gene TRBV3-1 (or the pseudogene TRBV3-2) combines with J gene TRBJ2-7; D perhaps matches TRBD1 (5 bases). Between the trimmed V and J ends, which lost 4 bases and 5 bases, there was a span of 18 bases. CDR3 length: 15 amino acids. Germline values: CDR1 LGHDT, CDR2 YNNKEL (reference sequence). The CDR3 here is CASSPRWTLFHEQYF. The CDR3 DNA reads TGTGCCAGCAGCCCTCGCTGGACACTTTTTCACGAGCAGTACTTC.

V is TRBV10-1 and J is TRBJ2-1; D remains ambiguous. The CDR3 totals 12 residues. Per the germline V gene, CDR1 is WNHNN and CDR2 is SYGVQD (reference sequence). The V end lost 2 bases, the J end lost 6 bases, and 5 bases lay between the germline ends. This chain's CDR3 is CASSEQFNEQFF. As DNA, the CDR3 is TGCGCCAGCAGTGAGCAGTTCAATGAGCAGTTCTTC.

The chain's CDR3 is CASSWTGMNTEAFF. The CDR3 DNA follows: TGTGCCAGCAGCTGGACAGGTATGAACACTGAAGCTTTCTTT. This chain joins TRBV5-6 and TRBJ1-1; TRBD1 agrees at 7 bases. The CDR3 is made up of 14 amino acids. The V segment lost 3 bases and the J segment 0 bases; nucleotides outside the gene matches: 2. CDR1 is SGHDT, CDR2 YYEEEE, per germline.

At least ten counts were recorded for this clone. The chain carries TRBV5-1 and TRBJ2-1, with 10 positions matching TRBD2. Germline-derived CDR1 and CDR2 are SGHRS and YFSETQ. The CDR3 has 16 residues. The ends lost 0 bases at V and 3 bases at J; junction bases unmatched: 3. The CDR3 DNA follows: TGCGCCAGCAGCTTGGAACTAGCGGGGATCTACAATGAGCAGTTCTTC. Translating gives CASSLELAGIYNEQFF.

The V and J genes are TRBV2 and TRBJ1-5; possible D gene TRBD1, 6 bases. Per germline, CDR1 SNHLY and CDR2 FYNNEI. The V gene lost 6 bases and the J gene lost 3 bases, with 9 bases spanning the gap. The CDR3 sequence is 13 residues long. DNA of the CDR3: TGTGCCAGCAGGGACAGAATCAATCAGCCCCAGCATTTT. Its translation is CASRDRINQPQHF.

This sequence joins TRBV9 and TRBJ2-1; 7 positions match TRBD2. Trimming at V came to 3 bases and at J to 2 bases, leaving 5 bases not matched to a gene. CDR1 is SGDLS and CDR2 is YYNGEE in the germline V gene. CDR3 length equals 15 residues. CDR3 residues: CASSANGGAYNEQFF. CDR3 sequence (DNA): TGTGCCAGCAGCGCGAATGGGGGGGCCTACAATGAGCAGTTCTTC. The whole variable domain, filled in from reference TRBV9 and TRBJ2-1, reads DSGVTQTPKHLITATGQRVTLRCSPRSGDLSVYWYQQSLDQGLQFLIQYYNGEERAKGNILERFSAQQFPDLHSELNLSSLELGDSALYFCASSANGGAYNEQFFGPGTRLTVL.

This clone was counted between two and nine times. The gene calls are TRBV27 and TRBJ2-7; maybe TRBD2 (6 bases). V lost 2 bases and J 4 bases, leaving 9 bases between the germline ends. The germline V gene encodes CDR1 MNHEY and CDR2 SMNVEV (reference sequence). The CDR3 spans 13 residues. The CDR3 DNA is TGTGCCAGCAGTTTAGGAGGGAGATACGAGCAGTACTTC. It encodes CASSLGGRYEQYF.

The chain carries TRBV7-2 and TRBJ1-5; 7 positions agree with TRBD1. Germline V CDR1 and CDR2: SGHTA, FQGNSA. V lost 5 bases to trimming and J lost 9 bases; unmatched junction nucleotides: 10. The CDR3 runs to 14 residues. The CDR3 bases are TGTGCCAGCAGCCTAACAGGGGCCCTAGGGCCCCAGCATTTT. Its protein product is CASSLTGALGPQHF.

This sequence joins TRBV3-1 (or the pseudogene TRBV3-2) and TRBJ1-2, with D unclear. Germline assignment: CDR1 LGHDT and CDR2 YNNKEL (reference sequence). The ends were cut back, 3 bases at V and 8 bases at J, with 10 bases in the middle. CDR3 length: 12 residues. The CDR3 sequence is CASSHGRGGYTF. The CDR3 nucleotides read TGTGCCAGCAGCCATGGCCGCGGGGGCTACACCTTC.

This clone has just one count. V usage is TRBV2 and J usage is TRBJ1-2, with D possibly being TRBD1 (6 bases). The V and J ends lost 6 bases and 2 bases respectively, with 10 bases between them. This CDR3 region has 13 residues. Germline CDR1 and CDR2: SNHLY and FYNNEI. The CDR3 region is CASRRTENYGYTF. In nucleotides, the CDR3 is TGTGCCAGCAGGAGGACAGAGAACTATGGCTACACCTTC. Combining the CDR3 with reference TRBV2 and TRBJ1-2 gives the whole variable domain EPEVTQTPSHQVTQMGQEVILRCVPISNHLYFYWYRQILGQKVEFLVSFYNNEISEKSEIFDDQFSVERPDGSNFTLKIRSTKLEDSAMYFCASRRTENYGYTFGSGTRLTVV.